These 9 T cell receptor beta chains were all obtained from the same sample, sequenced in a study of T-cell memory formation after mild COVID-19. A single record per CDR3 protein comes from TCRdb applying MiXCR to the 5' RACE reads. The data show approximately 300,000 distinct CDR3 sequences, approximately 7.6% seen once. Sequencing was done on a sample of PBMCs or a T cell subset sorted from them (not recorded which). Every receptor here comes from a young man who had mild COVID-19 (a few samples of this study predate the infection). Cell type and time point are not known.

This clonotype was seen ten or more times. The chain combines TRBV20-1 with TRBJ2-7, with a tentative D call TRBD2 (5 bases). Germline CDR1 and CDR2: DFQATT and SNEGSKA (reference sequence). The CDR3 totals 12 residues. Trimming shortened V by 3 bases and J by 1 base, and 7 bases separated the two germline ends. CDR3 DNA sequence: TGCAGTGCTAGCACGGGGTCCTACGAGCAGTACTTC. This encodes CSASTGSYEQYF.

This clonotype was detected a few times. The chain uses TRBV7-2 and TRBJ1-2; D remains ambiguous. V was pared by 1 base and J by 0 bases, with 9 bases between. CDR1 and CDR2 (germline): SGHTA, FQGNSA. The CDR3 has 15 residues. The CDR3 spells CASSLGDTPNYGYTF. Here the CDR3 DNA reads TGTGCCAGCAGCTTAGGAGACACCCCTAACTATGGCTACACCTTC.

This clonotype has a handful of counts. As DNA, the CDR3 is TGTGCCAGCAAGAGCCCCTACGAGCAGTACTTC. Translated, it gives CASKSPYEQYF. The rearrangement links TRBV6-5 to TRBJ2-7; D gene unclear. This CDR3 comprises 11 residues. V lost 7 bases, J lost 2 bases, and 6 bases lay in between. Germline V gives CDR1 MNHEY, CDR2 SVGAGI.

In this sample, this clonotype turned up many times. This rearrangement joins TRBV6-5 to TRBJ2-7; TRBD1 agrees at 10 bases. V was clipped by 6 bases and J by 5 bases; unmatched bases: 4. The CDR3 has 13 residues. The V gene's germline CDR1 is MNHEY and CDR2 SVGAGI. The CDR3: CASRRDRGNEQYF. CDR3 nucleotides: TGTGCCAGCAGAAGGGACAGGGGAAACGAGCAGTACTTC.

The V gene is TRBV20-1, the J gene TRBJ2-5; 7 bases match TRBD2. Germline loops: CDR1 DFQATT, CDR2 SNEGSKA (reference sequence). The CDR3 runs to 13 residues. V was pared by 3 bases and J by 0 bases, with 1 base of the junction left unmatched. CDR3 region: CSASGGYQETQYF. The DNA for the CDR3 is TGCAGTGCTAGCGGGGGGTACCAAGAGACCCAGTACTTC.

In its sample, this clonotype was seen many times. V gene TRBV6-5 combines with J gene TRBJ2-2, with 9 bases identical to TRBD2. The CDR3 totals 13 residues. V lost 10 bases and J lost 6; bases outside the gene matches: 6. Germline CDR1 reads MNHEY; CDR2 reads SVGAGI. CDR3 residues: CATIGLAPGELFF. CDR3 DNA sequence: TGTGCCACCATAGGACTAGCGCCCGGGGAGCTGTTTTTT.

There are a few counts of this clonotype. CDR3 region: CASSLIQGAEAFF. DNA for the CDR3: TGTGCCAGCAGCTTGATACAGGGCGCTGAAGCTTTCTTT. V is TRBV7-3 and J is TRBJ1-1, with a possible D match to TRBD1 (6 bases). This CDR3 comprises 13 residues. Germline loops: CDR1 SGHTA, CDR2 FQGTGA. V shed 3 bases and J shed 6 bases, with 11 bases lying between them.

This chain links TRBV7-9 with TRBJ1-1, with D hard to call. Germline CDR1 reads SEHNR; CDR2 reads FQNEAQ (reference sequence). The CDR3 has 11 residues. Trimming removed 0 bases from V and 11 bases from J, with 7 bases in between. DNA of the CDR3: TGTGCCAGCAGCTTAGCTGTGGGTGCTTTCTTT. Residues: CASSLAVGAFF.

This clonotype was seen more than once but under ten times. The J gene is TRBJ1-2, the V gene TRBV25-1; D uncertain. Between the trimmed V and J ends, which lost 5 bases and 1 base, there was a span of 5 bases. The CDR3 has 12 amino acids. Germline V lookup: CDR1 MGHDK, CDR2 SYGVNS. The CDR3 is CASSWGNYGYTF. The CDR3 DNA reads as TGTGCCAGCAGTTGGGGTAACTATGGCTACACCTTC.